This T cell receptor (beta chain) stems from a study of T-cell memory formation after mild COVID-19. Study overall: Each donor largely had its own TCR clusters. Study-level points and caveats: The authors left the SARS-CoV-2 specificity of second-wave clones peaking on day 37 unconfirmed. Contracting clones localized mainly to CM and EM when CD4+ and mainly to EMRA when CD8+.

Employing constant-segment primers, 5'RACE generated TCR alpha and TCR beta cDNA libraries bearing sample barcodes and UMIs. Each CDR3 protein gets one entry after TCRdb re-called the 5' RACE reads with MiXCR. The sample comprises about 600,000 distinct CDR3 sequences, about 22% of which are singletons, and about 8.2% rests with the top ten. Comments on this clonotype: Its antigen is unknown.

The CDR3 runs 15 residues. Trimming pared 0 bases from V and 1 base from J, leaving 9 bases between. The germline V gene encodes CDR1 SGHVS and CDR2 FQNEAQ. This TCR was sampled from an adult woman who had mild COVID-19 (a few samples of this study predate the infection). Cell type and time point are not known. The genes are TRBV7-8 and TRBJ1-1, with D hard to call. Material: PBMCs or a T cell subset sorted from them (not recorded which). In DNA, the CDR3 is TGTGCCAGCAGCTTAGCGGAGACGGCGAACACTGAAGCTTTCTTT. Translation gives CASSLAETANTEAFF.